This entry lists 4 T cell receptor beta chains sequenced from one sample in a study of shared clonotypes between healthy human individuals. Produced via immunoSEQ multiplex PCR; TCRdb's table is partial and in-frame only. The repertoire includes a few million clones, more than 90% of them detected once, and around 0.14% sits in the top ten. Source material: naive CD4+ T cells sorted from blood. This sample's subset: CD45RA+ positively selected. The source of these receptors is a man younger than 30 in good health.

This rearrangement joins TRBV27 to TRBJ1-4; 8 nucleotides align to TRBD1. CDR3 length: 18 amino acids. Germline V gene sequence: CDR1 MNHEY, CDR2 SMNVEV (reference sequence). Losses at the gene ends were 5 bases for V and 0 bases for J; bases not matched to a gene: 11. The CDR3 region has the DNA TGTGCCAGCAGTGATCAGGAGACAGGGGCCTCAACTAATGAAAAACTGTTTTTT. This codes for CASSDQETGASTNEKLFF.

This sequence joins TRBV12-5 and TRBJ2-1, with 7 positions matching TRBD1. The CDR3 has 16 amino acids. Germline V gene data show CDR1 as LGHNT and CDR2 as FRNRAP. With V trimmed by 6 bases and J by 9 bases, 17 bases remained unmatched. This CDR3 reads CASGIRTGTNGVEQFF. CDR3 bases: TGTGCTAGTGGCATTCGGACAGGAACAAATGGTGTTGAGCAGTTCTTC.

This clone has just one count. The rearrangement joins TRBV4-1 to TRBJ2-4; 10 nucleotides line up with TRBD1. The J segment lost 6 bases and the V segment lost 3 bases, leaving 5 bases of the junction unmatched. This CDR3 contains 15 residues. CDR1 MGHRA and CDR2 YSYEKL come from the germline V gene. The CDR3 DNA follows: TGCGCCAGCAGCCAGCGACAGGGGGCTGGAAACATTCAGTACTTC. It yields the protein CASSQRQGAGNIQYF.

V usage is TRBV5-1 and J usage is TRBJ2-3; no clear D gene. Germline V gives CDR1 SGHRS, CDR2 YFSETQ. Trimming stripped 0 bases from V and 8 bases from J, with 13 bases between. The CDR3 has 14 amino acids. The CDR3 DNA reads TGCGCCAGCAGCTTGGAAGTCTCCACGGGTACGCAGTATTTT. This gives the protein CASSLEVSTGTQYF.